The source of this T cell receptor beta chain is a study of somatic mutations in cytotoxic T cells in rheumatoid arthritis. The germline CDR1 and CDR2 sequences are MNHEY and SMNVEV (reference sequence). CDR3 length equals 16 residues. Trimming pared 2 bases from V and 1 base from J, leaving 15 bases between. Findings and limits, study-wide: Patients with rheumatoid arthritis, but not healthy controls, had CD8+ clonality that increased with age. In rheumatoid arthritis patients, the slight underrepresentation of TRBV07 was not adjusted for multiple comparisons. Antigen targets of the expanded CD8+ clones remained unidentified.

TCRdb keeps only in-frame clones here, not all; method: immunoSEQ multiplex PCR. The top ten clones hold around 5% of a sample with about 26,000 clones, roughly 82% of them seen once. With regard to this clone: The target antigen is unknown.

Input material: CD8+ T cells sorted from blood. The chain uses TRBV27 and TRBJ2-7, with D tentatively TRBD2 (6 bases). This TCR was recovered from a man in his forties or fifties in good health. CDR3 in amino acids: CASSLVGRLGSYEQYF. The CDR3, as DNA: TGTGCCAGCAGTTTAGTGGGCCGACTAGGTTCCTACGAGCAGTACTTC.